Listed below are T cell receptor beta chains from one sample, sequenced in a study of blood T cell repertoires in COVID-19. Profiling relied on immunoSEQ multiplex PCR, and the TCRdb table lists in-frame clones only, not all of them. In the table there are some 200,000 clones, roughly 82% of which are singletons. Sequencing used PBMCs or T cells enriched from blood (not recorded which). The receptors shown here come from a woman aged 60 to 75 with acute COVID-19. CDR3s include the opening cysteine and the closing phenylalanine or tryptophan. A D gene is named only where the DNA matches it firmly. Clone size is shown for a subset of rows, as once, few, many or a class of expanded clone.

TRBJ1-6,TRBV19,-,-,CASSGLKGGTYNSPLHF,TGTGCCAGTAGCGGACTTAAGGGTGGAACCTATAATTCACCCCTCCACTTT
TRBJ1-2,TRBV24-1,-,TRBD1,CATTDGTGGIYGYTF,TGTGCCACCACCGATGGGACAGGGGGGATCTATGGCTACACCTTC
TRBJ2-7,TRBV5-6,-,TRBD1,CASSHPIPKTGVTGEQYF,TGTGCCAGCAGCCACCCCATTCCGAAAACAGGGGTAACAGGCGAGCAGTACTTC
TRBJ2-7,TRBV29-1,-,TRBD2,CSTVAGGSSYEQYF,TGCAGCACTGTGGCGGGGGGATCTTCCTACGAGCAGTACTTC
TRBJ1-5,TRBV5-1,-,-,CASSPLRDGSSNQPQHF,TGCGCCAGCAGCCCCCTTAGAGACGGGAGTAGCAATCAGCCCCAGCATTTT
TRBJ1-1,TRBV18,-,-,CASSPLDISMNTEAFF,TGTGCCAGCTCACCGCTCGACATCTCAATGAACACTGAAGCTTTCTTT
TRBJ2-1,TRBV2,-,-,CASSLYNEQFF,TGTGCCAGCAGCCTGTACAATGAGCAGTTCTTC
TRBJ1-5,TRBV20-1,-,-,CSASLAGIGNQPQHF,TGCAGTGCTAGTCTGGCAGGGATCGGCAATCAGCCCCAGCATTTT
TRBJ2-5,TRBV9,once,-,CASSTGIKETQYF,TGTGCCAGCAGTACAGGGATTAAAGAGACCCAGTACTTC
TRBJ2-3,TRBV5-6,-,-,CASTLTTGFKDTQYF,TGTGCCAGCACCCTTACCACGGGGTTTAAAGATACGCAGTATTTT
TRBJ1-2,TRBV27,once,-,CASSDQAAGGGYTF,TGTGCCAGCAGCGACCAGGCCGCAGGAGGTGGCTACACCTTC